A selection of T cell receptor beta chains follows, all from one sample in a study of blood T cell repertoires in COVID-19. Clones were read by immunoSEQ multiplex PCR, and TCRdb kept only the in-frame ones, dropping some. The repertoire holds approximately 120,000 clones, with approximately 82% as singletons. The sequencing input was peripheral blood. These receptors were collected from a man in his 60s with acute or convalescent COVID-19. Each CDR3 is given with its conserved first and last residue. The order of the fields is D gene, clone size, V gene, J gene, CDR3 protein, CDR3 DNA. D genes are given only for firm matches. Where a row states a size, it is once, few, many or the class of an expanded clone; other rows omit it.

-,once,TRBV7-2,TRBJ1-1,CASSKGGQNTEAFF,TGTGCCAGCAGTAAAGGAGGGCAGAACACTGAAGCTTTCTTT
-,-,TRBV4-1,TRBJ1-2,CASSQVADGVIYGYTF,TGCGCCAGCAGCCAAGTAGCCGACGGGGTTATCTATGGCTACACCTTC
TRBD1,-,TRBV5-1,TRBJ2-7,CASSPGTGNYEQYF,TGCGCCAGCAGCCCAGGGACAGGGAACTACGAGCAGTACTTC
-,-,TRBV12-3/TRBV12-4,TRBJ2-2,CASALYGGGELFF,TGTGCCAGCGCCCTGTACGGGGGTGGGGAGCTGTTTTTT
-,-,TRBV4-1,TRBJ1-1,CASRHRGGSNTEAFF,TGCGCCAGCAGACACCGGGGGGGATCGAACACTGAAGCTTTCTTT
TRBD2,-,TRBV27,TRBJ2-1,CASSSIAGNNEQFF,TGTGCCAGCAGTAGTATAGCGGGCAACAATGAGCAGTTCTTC
-,-,TRBV5-1,TRBJ1-1,CASSLVLPSTEAFF,TGCGCCAGCAGCTTGGTCTTACCGAGTACTGAAGCTTTCTTT
TRBD1,-,TRBV6-5,TRBJ2-1,CASSYSGQGKQFF,TGTGCCAGCAGTTACTCTGGACAGGGCAAGCAGTTCTTC
TRBD1,-,TRBV29-1,TRBJ1-2,CSVEAPQGADGYTF,TGCAGCGTTGAAGCACCACAGGGGGCCGATGGCTACACCTTC
TRBD2,-,TRBV6-2/TRBV6-3,TRBJ2-3,CASSYRVRAGRDTQYF,TGTGCCAGCAGTTATAGGGTCCGAGCGGGAAGGGATACGCAGTATTTT
-,-,TRBV2,TRBJ1-3,CASSELGPPRNTIYF,TGTGCCAGCAGTGAATTGGGCCCCCCTCGAAACACCATATATTTT
TRBD2,-,TRBV5-5,TRBJ2-2,CASSLGGRAIGELFF,TGTGCCAGCAGCTTGGGAGGGAGGGCCATCGGGGAGCTGTTTTTT
TRBD1,once,TRBV7-3,TRBJ1-1,CASSATGQGMNTEAFF,TGTGCCAGCAGCGCGACGGGACAGGGAATGAACACTGAAGCTTTCTTT
-,-,TRBV27,TRBJ2-1,CASSPAGPQYNEQFF,TGTGCCAGCAGTCCTGCGGGACCCCAGTACAATGAGCAGTTCTTC
-,-,TRBV5-6,TRBJ2-5,CASSLGTANQETQYF,TGTGCCAGCAGCTTGGGGACAGCAAACCAAGAGACCCAGTACTTC
-,-,TRBV5-4,TRBJ2-1,CAHRSSLGDEQFF,TGTGCCCACAGGTCTAGTCTGGGCGATGAGCAGTTCTTC